The 8 T cell receptor beta chains below come from one sample, sequenced in a study of T cells of healthy individuals. In TCRdb, the 5' RACE reads were re-called with MiXCR into one record per CDR3 protein. The table includes around 53,000 distinct CDR3 sequences, roughly 15% detected once. These receptor sequences come from a human donor in good health.

The V and J genes are TRBV5-4 and TRBJ1-5, with D possibly TRBD1 on 6 matching bases. Deletions cut 0 bases from V and 2 bases from J, with 12 bases between. Germline CDR1 and CDR2: SGHNT and YYREEE (reference sequence). The CDR3 covers 16 residues. CDR3 protein: CASSLEGGSGNQPQHF. The CDR3 coding sequence is TGTGCCAGCAGCTTGGAGGGGGGCAGTGGCAATCAGCCCCAGCATTTT.

This clonotype was observed at least ten times. The chain has TRBV19 and TRBJ2-7; 9 bases fit TRBD1. This CDR3 contains 15 residues. Germline loops: CDR1 LNHDA, CDR2 SQIVND (reference sequence). The V and J ends lost 6 bases and 0 bases, in that order; junction bases with no gene match: 6. The CDR3 loop reads CASRGGQGNSYEQYF. The CDR3 nucleotides are TGTGCCAGTAGGGGCGGACAGGGGAACTCCTACGAGCAGTACTTC.

This clonotype is deemed medium-sized. The gene calls are TRBV29-1 and TRBJ1-2; D might be TRBD1 (5 bases). In germline, CDR1 is SQVTM, CDR2 ANQGSEA. Deletions cut 4 bases from V and 6 bases from J, with 9 bases between. The CDR3 loop spans 11 amino acids. DNA for the CDR3: TGCAGCGTTGTCCAGGGTCATGGCTACACCTTC. This gives the protein CSVVQGHGYTF.

The rearrangement uses TRBV21-1 and TRBJ2-5; TRBD1 is taken as the D call from the table, unchecked against the DNA. TRBV21-1 is shown as a pseudogene. The CDR3 totals 18 residues. The DNA for the CDR3 is TGTGCCAGCAGCAAAAAAGCAGTGGGGGGGGAAAGCCAAGAGACCCAGTACTTC. As protein: CASSKKAVGGESQETQYF.

This clonotype was picked up a small number of times. This chain connects TRBV10-3 to TRBJ2-5, with 8 nucleotides matching TRBD1. V trimming: 0 bases; J trimming: 5 bases; junction bases outside the gene matches: 5. This CDR3 is built from 15 residues. Per germline, CDR1 ENHRY and CDR2 SYGVKD. This CDR3 is CAISESRQGAETQYF. The CDR3 region has the DNA TGTGCCATCAGTGAGTCACGGCAGGGGGCTGAGACCCAGTACTTC.

This clonotype was observed many times. This rearrangement joins TRBV10-1 to TRBJ1-1, with D unclear. Germline CDR1 WNHNN, CDR2 SYGVQD (reference sequence). The CDR3 loop spans 12 amino acids. V was clipped by 6 bases and J by 1 base, with 6 bases between them. In DNA, the CDR3 is TGCGCCAGCAGCTCCGGGAACACTGAAGCTTTCTTT. Amino acid sequence: CASSSGNTEAFF.

This clonotype was picked up a small number of times. This chain links TRBV5-6 with TRBJ1-6; weak D call: TRBD1 (5 bases). The CDR3 loop spans 17 amino acids. Germline CDR1 is SGHDT and CDR2 is YYEEEE. Trimming cost V 0 bases and J 2 bases, with 12 bases left between them. The DNA of the CDR3 is TGTGCCAGCAGCTTGGTGGAGGGGCGGACCTATAATTCACCCCTCCACTTT. This sequence encodes CASSLVEGRTYNSPLHF.

This clonotype was counted once. This chain links TRBV5-1 with TRBJ1-1, with D perhaps TRBD1 (5 bases). Trimming cost V 4 bases and J 5 bases, with 24 bases left between them. The CDR3 has 17 residues. Germline CDR1 and CDR2: SGHRS and YFSETQ. The CDR3 DNA reads TGCGCCAGCAGCCTCCGCCTTACAGGAAAGCCAGGGACTGAAGCTTTCTTT. Residues: CASSLRLTGKPGTEAFF.